The 32 T cell receptor beta chains in this list originate from one sample, sequenced in a study of TIL therapy for anti-PD-1-resistant metastatic lung cancer. Sequencing used immunoSEQ v3. Sequenced by immunoSEQ multiplex PCR; TCRdb stores in-frame clones only, minus some. Seen here are about 60,000 clones, more than 75% observed once, and the top ten hold about 2.5%. Regarding time point: pre-treatment sample, taken before nivolumab and TIL therapy. The sample was blood, taken at baseline. Receptors originate from a person aged 25-79 years with non-small cell lung cancer.

This chain joins TRBV12-3 or TRBV12-4 and TRBJ2-7; 7 positions agree with TRBD2. V trimming: 2 bases; J trimming: 4 bases; junction bases outside the gene matches: 2. CDR3 length: 13 residues. CDR3 bases: TGTGCCAGCAGTTTAACACTAGCGTACGAGCAGTACTTC. Protein product: CASSLTLAYEQYF.

The CDR3 DNA sequence: TGTGCCAGCAGCCAAGATCAGGGCAGGGACTACACCTTC. Encoded protein: CASSQDQGRDYTF. The chain uses TRBV4-2 and TRBJ1-2; TRBD1 is a possible D gene (5 bases). Germline V gene data show CDR1 as LGHNA and CDR2 as YNFKEQ. The CDR3 covers 13 residues. V was cut by 0 bases and J by 10 bases, with 12 bases left in between.

The genes are TRBV5-1 and TRBJ2-7; D is possibly TRBD1 or TRBD2 (6 bases each). This CDR3 region has 14 residues. Per germline, CDR1 SGHRS and CDR2 YFSETQ. Trimming removed 2 bases at V and 5 bases at J, with 14 bases between. In DNA form, the CDR3 reads TGCGCCAGCAGCTTCGGGACGGGGGCCGACGAGCAGTACTTC. Translated, it gives CASSFGTGADEQYF.

The J gene is TRBJ1-3, the V gene TRBV6-5; tentative D call: TRBD1 (6 bases). The V end was cut by 7 bases, the J end by 0 bases, with 10 bases between. The CDR3 spans 14 residues. CDR1 and CDR2 (germline): MNHEY, SVGAGI. This CDR3 is CASNRGGSGNTIYF. CDR3 coding DNA: TGTGCCAGCAACAGAGGGGGCTCTGGAAACACCATATATTTT.

V and J are TRBV7-9 and TRBJ1-4, with D possibly TRBD1 on 6 matching bases. Germline CDR1 is SEHNR and CDR2 is FQNEAQ (reference sequence). The CDR3 covers 17 residues. Deletions cut 1 base from V and 7 bases from J, with 19 bases between. The CDR3 here is CASSLGAGGAASEKLFF. The CDR3 DNA is TGTGCCAGCAGCTTAGGTGCCGGGGGCGCGGCTTCTGAAAAACTGTTTTTT.

The chain has TRBV12-3 or TRBV12-4 and TRBJ1-5; D perhaps matches TRBD1 (5 bases). Trimming left V 8 bases short and J 8 bases short, with 16 bases between. This CDR3 spans 13 amino acids. The CDR3: CASAGGGMEPQHF. CDR3 DNA: TGTGCCAGCGCCGGTGGGGGGATGGAGCCCCAGCATTTT.

V is TRBV28 and J is TRBJ2-7; 8 bases fit TRBD2. V trimming: 2 bases; J trimming: 2 bases; junction bases outside the gene matches: 5. Germline CDR1 MDHEN, CDR2 SYDVKM. The CDR3 sequence is 15 residues long. The CDR3 DNA reads as TGTGCCAGCAGTTTAGGCGGGAGGCTGGCCTACGAGCAGTACTTC. Its protein is CASSLGGRLAYEQYF.

Only one count was recorded for this clone. The rearrangement joins TRBV11-2 to TRBJ2-3, with 8 bases lining up with TRBD2. The CDR3 contains 16 residues. CDR1 is SGHAT, CDR2 FQNNGV, per germline. J was trimmed by 0 bases and V by 5 bases; bases with no gene match: 7. The CDR3 here is CASSPKAGASTDTQYF. The CDR3 DNA follows: TGTGCCAGCAGCCCGAAAGCGGGGGCTAGCACAGATACGCAGTATTTT.

The chain combines TRBV7-3 with TRBJ2-1; 12 positions agree with TRBD2. Germline CDR1 and CDR2: SGHTA and FQGTGA. The CDR3 is 13 amino acids. V was clipped by 5 bases and J by 12 bases; unmatched bases: 5. CDR3 bases: TGTGCCAGCAGCCTCCTAGCGGGAGGGGCGCAGTTCTTC. Protein: CASSLLAGGAQFF.

This clone was seen a few times. V gene TRBV7-9 combines with J gene TRBJ1-1; D ambiguous. This CDR3 spans 12 amino acids. The V end lost 4 bases, the J end lost 3 bases, and 6 bases lay between the germline ends. Germline-derived CDR1 and CDR2 are SEHNR and FQNEAQ (reference sequence). Here the CDR3 reads CASSYVDTEAFF. The DNA for the CDR3 is TGTGCCAGCAGCTATGTGGACACTGAAGCTTTCTTT.

The chain's CDR3 is CASSLDGSSYEQYF. The DNA of the CDR3 is TGTGCCAGCAGCTTAGACGGGAGCTCCTACGAGCAGTACTTC. The chain couples TRBV5-6 to TRBJ2-7, with D perhaps TRBD2 (6 bases). Germline loops: CDR1 SGHDT, CDR2 YYEEEE. Trimming took 2 bases from V and 0 from J, leaving 9 bases between them. The CDR3 consists of 14 residues.

A few counts support this clone. The rearrangement uses TRBV3-1 (or the pseudogene TRBV3-2) and TRBJ1-4, with a possible D match to TRBD1 (5 bases). Germline CDR1 and CDR2: LGHDT and YNNKEL (reference sequence). The V and J ends lost 2 bases and 7 bases respectively, with 11 bases between them. There are 14 residues in the CDR3. The CDR3 here is CASSQPGLSEKLFF. The CDR3 nucleotides read TGTGCCAGCAGCCAACCGGGGCTTAGTGAAAAACTGTTTTTT.

This sequence joins TRBV7-3 and TRBJ2-3; no clear D gene. Deletions cut 5 bases from V and 6 bases from J, with 15 bases between. From germline, CDR1 is SGHTA and CDR2 FQGTGA. The CDR3 has 14 residues. The CDR3 sequence: CASSPGPPLDTQYF. For the CDR3, the DNA is TGTGCCAGCAGCCCGGGCCCCCCTCTTGATACGCAGTATTTT.

This clone appeared a few times. CDR3 nucleotide sequence: TGCGCCAGCAGCCCCAAGGGGGGACAGGGGGCGGTCTATGGCTACACCTTC. Protein: CASSPKGGQGAVYGYTF. The rearrangement joins TRBV4-1 to TRBJ1-2; TRBD1 aligns across 12 bases. Germline CDR1 and CDR2: MGHRA and YSYEKL. The CDR3 totals 17 residues. V was clipped by 4 bases and J by 4 bases; unmatched bases: 10.

The V gene is TRBV23-1, the J gene TRBJ2-7; perhaps TRBD1 as D (5 bases). TRBV23-1 is filed as an ORF, its function uncertain. The CDR3 runs to 17 residues. V was clipped by 3 bases and J by 4 bases, with 22 bases between them. CDR3 bases: TGCGCCAGCAGTCACCCTCCTGAAGACAGTGCCCTTTACGAGCAGTACTTC. It is translated as CASSHPPEDSALYEQYF.

The V call is TRBV18, the J call TRBJ2-7; 7 bases line up with TRBD2. This CDR3 is 14 amino acids long. Unmatched junction bases numbered 5, after V lost 4 bases and J lost 2 bases. In germline, CDR1 is KGHSH, CDR2 LQKENI. The CDR3 region is CASSRGGPTYEQYF. For the CDR3, the DNA is TGTGCCAGCTCACGCGGGGGACCCACCTACGAGCAGTACTTC.

A single count supports this clone. The chain combines TRBV30 with TRBJ1-4; no clear D gene. The germline V gene encodes CDR1 GTSNPN and CDR2 SVGIG (reference sequence). This CDR3 spans 12 amino acids. Trimming stripped 3 bases from V and 8 bases from J, with 10 bases between. In nucleotides, the CDR3 is TGTGCCTGGAGGTTACCGGGGGAAAAACTGTTTTTT. It codes for CAWRLPGEKLFF.

The gene calls are TRBV30 and TRBJ2-7; D remains ambiguous. The germline V gene has CDR1 GTSNPN and CDR2 SVGIG (reference sequence). V shed 1 base and J shed 2 bases, with 9 bases lying between them. The CDR3 extends over 13 amino acids. Here the CDR3 reads CAWSADTPYEQYF. CDR3 coding DNA: TGTGCCTGGAGTGCCGACACCCCCTACGAGCAGTACTTC.

This rearrangement joins TRBV9 to TRBJ2-1, with a weak D call TRBD2 (6 bases). The CDR3 is made up of 15 amino acids. V was cut by 4 bases and J by 8 bases, with 19 bases left in between. The germline gives CDR1 SGDLS, CDR2 YYNGEE. Written as DNA, the CDR3 is TGTGCCAGCAGCACCCTATCACTAGCCGGCGATGAGCAGTTCTTC. Translation gives CASSTLSLAGDEQFF.

The rearrangement joins TRBV9 to TRBJ2-1; possible D gene TRBD2, 6 bases. V was cut by 3 bases and J by 8 bases, with 12 bases left in between. Germline V gives CDR1 SGDLS, CDR2 YYNGEE. The CDR3 extends over 13 amino acids. CDR3 DNA sequence: TGTGCCAGCAGCGAGGGACTGAGGCATGAGCAGTTCTTC. It encodes CASSEGLRHEQFF.

The rearrangement joins TRBV3-1 (or the pseudogene TRBV3-2) to TRBJ1-3; D is ambiguous. This CDR3 comprises 15 residues. Germline V gives CDR1 LGHDT, CDR2 YNNKEL (reference sequence). Between the trimmed V and J ends, which lost 0 bases and 0 bases, there was a span of 6 bases. Here the CDR3 reads CASSQETISGNTIYF. The CDR3 DNA reads TGTGCCAGCAGCCAAGAAACAATCTCTGGAAACACCATATATTTT.

The CDR3 is CASSERGITDTQYF. The CDR3 DNA is TGTGCCAGCAGTGAACGAGGGATCACAGATACGCAGTATTTT. This chain connects TRBV6-4 to TRBJ2-3; TRBD2 is a possible D gene (5 bases). V lost 3 bases, J lost 2 bases, and 9 bases lay in between. The CDR3 extends over 14 amino acids. Germline CDR1 and CDR2: MRHNA and SNTAGT.

The chain combines TRBV30 with TRBJ1-3; 10 bases line up with TRBD1. Germline V gene lookup returns CDR1 GTSNPN and CDR2 SVGIG (reference sequence). The CDR3 loop spans 16 amino acids. Germline trimming cut 1 base from V and 2 bases from J; bases unmatched to any gene: 5. This CDR3 reads CAWSAPGTGAGNTIYF. The CDR3 DNA sequence: TGTGCCTGGAGTGCACCCGGGACAGGGGCTGGAAACACCATATATTTT.

This chain joins TRBV4-2 and TRBJ1-2; D gene uncertain. From germline, CDR1 is LGHNA and CDR2 YNFKEQ. The length of the CDR3 is 12 residues. V was pared by 4 bases and J by 8 bases, with 11 bases between. The CDR3 is CASSRQMEGYTF. CDR3 sequence (DNA): TGTGCCAGCAGCCGGCAGATGGAGGGCTACACCTTC.

V is TRBV11-3 and J is TRBJ2-3; D is perhaps TRBD1 (6 bases). CDR3 length: 14 amino acids. Trimming shortened V by 2 bases and J by 2 bases, and 8 bases separated the two germline ends. The germline CDR1 and CDR2 sequences are SGHNT and YENEEA. CDR3 DNA: TGTGCCAGCAGCTTAACAGGGATCACAGATACGCAGTATTTT. Amino acids: CASSLTGITDTQYF.

The rearrangement joins TRBV24-1 to TRBJ2-5, with TRBD1 identical over 8 bases. The CDR3 length is 17 residues. The J segment lost 1 base and the V segment lost 4 bases, leaving 10 bases of the junction unmatched. Germline CDR1 reads KGHDR; CDR2 reads SFDVKD. CDR3 DNA sequence: TGTGCCACCAGTGACCCTGGACAGGGTGTCAGCCAAGAGACCCAGTACTTC. As protein: CATSDPGQGVSQETQYF.

The chain links TRBV6-2 or TRBV6-3 to TRBJ2-7; 7 positions match TRBD2. CDR3 size: 16 residues. Germline assignment: CDR1 MNHEY and CDR2 SVGEGT. The V and J ends lost 0 bases and 3 bases, in that order; junction bases with no gene match: 8. The DNA for the CDR3 is TGTGCCAGCAGTTACTCGATGGCTAGCGGAGACTACGAGCAGTACTTC. Protein: CASSYSMASGDYEQYF.

This sequence joins TRBV6-2 or TRBV6-3 and TRBJ2-3; 7 positions agree with TRBD1. The CDR3 consists of 17 residues. Germline loops: CDR1 MNHEY, CDR2 SVGEGT. With V trimmed by 2 bases and J by 5 bases, 13 bases remained unmatched. The CDR3 loop is CASSYPGTAEWVDTQYF. The DNA of the CDR3 is TGTGCCAGCAGTTACCCCGGGACAGCTGAATGGGTAGATACGCAGTATTTT.

In DNA form, the CDR3 reads TGTGCCACCGGGTTGGGGGACAAAAACATTCAGTACTTC. Its protein product is CATGLGDKNIQYF. The chain links TRBV10-3 to TRBJ2-4; D may be TRBD1 or TRBD2 (5 bases each). This CDR3 is built from 13 residues. Germline V gene lookup returns CDR1 ENHRY and CDR2 SYGVKD. With 10 bases removed from V and 3 bases from J, the gap between germline ends came to 13 bases.

The chain carries TRBV19 and TRBJ1-5, with a weak D call TRBD1 (6 bases). The CDR3 has 14 amino acids. The germline V and J ends were trimmed by 7 bases and 2 bases, with 12 bases remaining between them. CDR1 is LNHDA, CDR2 SQIVND, per germline (reference sequence). The CDR3 region is CASTTRQGNQPQHF. The CDR3 nucleotides are TGTGCCAGTACAACAAGACAGGGCAATCAGCCCCAGCATTTT.

The V call is TRBV10-3, the J call TRBJ2-2; the D gene is possibly TRBD1 (5 bases). The V gene lost 0 bases and the J gene lost 6 bases, with 20 bases spanning the gap. The CDR3 runs 18 residues. Per germline, CDR1 ENHRY and CDR2 SYGVKD. CDR3 region: CAISESTIEAGYPGELFF. The CDR3 DNA sequence: TGTGCCATCAGTGAGTCGACGATCGAGGCAGGGTATCCCGGGGAGCTGTTTTTT.

The V and J genes are TRBV7-8 and TRBJ1-5, with 8 bases that match TRBD1. From germline, CDR1 is SGHVS and CDR2 FQNEAQ. V lost 5 bases to trimming and J lost 4 bases; unmatched junction nucleotides: 4. The CDR3 extends over 14 amino acids. This CDR3 is CASSLDRANQPQHF. CDR3 in DNA: TGTGCCAGCAGCCTGGACAGGGCTAATCAGCCCCAGCATTTT.